The sequence of this T cell receptor (beta chain) was determined in a study of blood T cell repertoires in COVID-19. Sequencing was performed with immunoSEQ multiplex PCR; in TCRdb, only in-frame clones are kept and a portion is missing. The sample has 110,000 or so clones, 85% to 90% seen once. Germline V gives CDR1 MNHEY, CDR2 SVGAGI. The CDR3 is made up of 13 amino acids. Trimming removed 8 bases from V and 9 bases from J; junction bases left unmatched: 9. As regards this clone: A much larger clone lies a single base off, so this may be a read error.

J is TRBJ2-1 and V is TRBV6-5; 8 bases are a match to TRBD2. Sequencing was done on a sample of peripheral blood. This receptor was identified in a woman aged 55-70 years with COVID-19, enrolled during active disease. CDR3 coding DNA: TGTGCCAGCTCATGCGGGGGGCGGGGTGAGCAGTTCTTC. This translates into CASSCGGRGEQFF.